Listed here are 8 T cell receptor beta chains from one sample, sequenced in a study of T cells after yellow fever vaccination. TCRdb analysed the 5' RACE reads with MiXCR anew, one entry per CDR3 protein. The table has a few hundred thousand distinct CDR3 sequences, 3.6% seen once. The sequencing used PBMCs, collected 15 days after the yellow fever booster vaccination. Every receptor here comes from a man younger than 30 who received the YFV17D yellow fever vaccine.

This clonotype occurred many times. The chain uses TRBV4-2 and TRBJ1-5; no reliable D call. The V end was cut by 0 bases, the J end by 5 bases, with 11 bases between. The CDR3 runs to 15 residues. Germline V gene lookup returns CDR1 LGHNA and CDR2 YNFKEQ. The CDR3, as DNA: TGTGCCAGCAGCCAAGATGGTCTTAGTTATCAGCCCCAGCATTTT. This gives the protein CASSQDGLSYQPQHF.

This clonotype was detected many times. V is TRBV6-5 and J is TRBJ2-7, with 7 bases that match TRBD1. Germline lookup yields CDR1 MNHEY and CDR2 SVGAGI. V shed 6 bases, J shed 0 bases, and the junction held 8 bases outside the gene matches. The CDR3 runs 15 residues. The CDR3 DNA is TGTGCCAGCAGGAAACAGGGGACGAGCTCCTACGAGCAGTACTTC. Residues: CASRKQGTSSYEQYF.

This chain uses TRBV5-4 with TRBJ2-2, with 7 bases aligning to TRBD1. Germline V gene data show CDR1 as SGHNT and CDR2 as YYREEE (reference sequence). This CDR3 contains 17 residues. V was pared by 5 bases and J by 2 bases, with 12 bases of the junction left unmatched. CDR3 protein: CASRTTGNDDNTGELFF. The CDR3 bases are TGTGCCAGCAGGACGACAGGGAACGACGATAACACCGGGGAGCTGTTTTTT.

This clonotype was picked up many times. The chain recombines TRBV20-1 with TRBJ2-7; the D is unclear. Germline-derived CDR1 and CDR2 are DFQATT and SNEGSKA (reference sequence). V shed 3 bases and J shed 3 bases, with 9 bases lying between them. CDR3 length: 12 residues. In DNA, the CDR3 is TGCAGTGCTAGTGGTGTGTTCTACGAGCAGTACTTC. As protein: CSASGVFYEQYF.

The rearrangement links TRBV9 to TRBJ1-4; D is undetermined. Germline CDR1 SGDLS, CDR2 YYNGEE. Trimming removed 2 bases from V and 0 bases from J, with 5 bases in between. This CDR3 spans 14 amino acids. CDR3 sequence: CASSVQSTNEKLFF. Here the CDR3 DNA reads TGTGCCAGCAGCGTTCAGTCAACTAATGAAAAACTGTTTTTT.

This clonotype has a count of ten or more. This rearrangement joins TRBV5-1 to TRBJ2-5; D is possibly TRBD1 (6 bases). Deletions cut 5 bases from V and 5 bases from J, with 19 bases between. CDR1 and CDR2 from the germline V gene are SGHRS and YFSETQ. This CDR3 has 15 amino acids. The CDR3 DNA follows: TGCGCCAGCAGTGAGGGGGAGCCCAGCATCGAGACCCAGTACTTC. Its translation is CASSEGEPSIETQYF. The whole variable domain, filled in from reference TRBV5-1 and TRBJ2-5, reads KAGVTQTPRYLIKTRGQQVTLSCSPISGHRSVSWYQQTPGQGLQFLFEYFSETQRNKGNFPGRFSGRQFSNSRSEMNVSTLELGDSALYLCASSEGEPSIETQYFGPGTRLLVL.

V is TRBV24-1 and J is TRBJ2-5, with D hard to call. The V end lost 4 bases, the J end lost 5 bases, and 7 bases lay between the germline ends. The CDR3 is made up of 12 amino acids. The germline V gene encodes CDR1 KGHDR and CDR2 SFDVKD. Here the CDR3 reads CATSEGLETQYF. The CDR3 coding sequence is TGTGCCACCAGTGAGGGCCTTGAGACCCAGTACTTC.

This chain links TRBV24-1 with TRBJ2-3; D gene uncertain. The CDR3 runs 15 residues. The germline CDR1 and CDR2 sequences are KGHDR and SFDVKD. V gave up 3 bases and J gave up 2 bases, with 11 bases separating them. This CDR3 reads CATSDAAEPTDTQYF. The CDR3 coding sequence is TGTGCCACCAGTGATGCCGCCGAACCCACAGATACGCAGTATTTT.